These 13 T cell receptor beta chains share one sample of origin, sequenced in a study of T cell responses to AZD1222 COVID-19 vaccine. Clones were sequenced by immunoSEQ multiplex PCR, and TCRdb holds only the in-frame ones, with some missing. Of approximately 52,000 clones in the sample, 87% were seen once. Specimen: peripheral blood, collected 28 days after the second AZD1222 dose. These receptors all stem from an adult who received the AZD1222 COVID-19 vaccine.

The rearrangement joins TRBV7-9 to TRBJ2-3; 9 nucleotides align to TRBD1. Germline-derived CDR1 and CDR2 are SEHNR and FQNEAQ (reference sequence). V lost 3 bases and J lost 2; bases outside the gene matches: 3. There are 15 residues in the CDR3. CDR3 sequence (DNA): TGTGCCAGCAGCTTCTACAGGGGGCCCACAGATACGCAGTATTTT. Translating gives CASSFYRGPTDTQYF.

The chain joins TRBV18 to TRBJ2-7; D possibly corresponds to TRBD1 (5 bases). The CDR3 is 17 residues long. Trimming stripped 3 bases from V and 2 bases from J, with 20 bases between. Germline V gives CDR1 KGHSH, CDR2 LQKENI. The CDR3 DNA reads TGTGCCAGCTCACCTACACAGGCGGAATCGTCCGCCTACGAGCAGTACTTC. Residues: CASSPTQAESSAYEQYF.

The chain recombines TRBV6-5 with TRBJ1-6; D is unresolved. The CDR3 totals 15 residues. Germline V gives CDR1 MNHEY, CDR2 SVGAGI. V lost 5 bases, J lost 0 bases, and 8 bases lay in between. CDR3 nucleotide sequence: TGTGCCAGCAGTCAGATGAGCTCCTATAATTCACCCCTCCACTTT. Its protein is CASSQMSSYNSPLHF.

The J gene is TRBJ1-5, the V gene TRBV28; no clear D gene. The V and J ends lost 0 bases and 1 base respectively, with 4 bases between them. This CDR3 comprises 14 residues. Germline lookup yields CDR1 MDHEN and CDR2 SYDVKM. This CDR3 is CASSLWDSNQPQHF. The CDR3 region has the DNA TGTGCCAGCAGTTTATGGGACAGCAATCAGCCCCAGCATTTT.

The genes are TRBV7-9 and TRBJ2-5, with unresolved D. V was cut by 0 bases and J by 5 bases, with 1 base left in between. Looked up from germline, CDR1 is SEHNR and CDR2 is FQNEAQ (reference sequence). The CDR3 consists of 11 residues. CDR3 loop: CASSLAETQYF. CDR3 nucleotides: TGTGCCAGCAGCTTAGCGGAGACCCAGTACTTC.

The CDR3 sequence is CASSYPGQAHSDQETQYF. CDR3 nucleotides: TGTGCCAGCAGCTACCCGGGACAGGCCCACTCAGACCAAGAGACCCAGTACTTC. This sequence joins TRBV9 and TRBJ2-5; 8 positions agree with TRBD1. V lost 4 bases to trimming and J lost 0 bases; unmatched junction nucleotides: 14. This CDR3 region has 18 residues. The V gene's germline CDR1 is SGDLS and CDR2 YYNGEE.

The chain carries TRBV7-9 and TRBJ1-1; 7 bases align to TRBD1. The CDR3 extends over 13 amino acids. V shed 2 bases and J 5 bases; nucleotides not matched to a gene: 2. Germline loops: CDR1 SEHNR, CDR2 FQNEAQ (reference sequence). For the CDR3, the DNA is TGTGCCAGCAGCTTAACACAGGGGACTGAAGCTTTCTTT. It translates to CASSLTQGTEAFF.

J is TRBJ2-3 and V is TRBV9; D ambiguous. The CDR3 runs 15 residues. With 0 bases removed from V and 6 bases from J, the gap between germline ends came to 14 bases. Germline V gene lookup returns CDR1 SGDLS and CDR2 YYNGEE. CDR3 nucleotide sequence: TGTGCCAGCAGCGTAGTAGGTGGATTTGGGGATACGCAGTATTTT. This translates into CASSVVGGFGDTQYF.

The V gene is TRBV10-3, the J gene TRBJ2-7; maybe TRBD2 (5 bases). Per germline, CDR1 ENHRY and CDR2 SYGVKD. V dropped 8 bases and J dropped 3 bases, with 8 bases sitting between them. This CDR3 has 11 residues. The CDR3 loop is CAIQAGYEQYF. The CDR3 nucleotides are TGTGCCATCCAGGCGGGCTACGAGCAGTACTTC.

The J gene is TRBJ1-2, the V gene TRBV6-5; D might be TRBD1 (5 bases). CDR3 length equals 13 residues. CDR1 is MNHEY, CDR2 SVGAGI, per germline. V was trimmed by 7 bases and J by 2 bases, leaving 11 bases between them. CDR3 nucleotides: TGTGCCAGCAAGCAGGGACCGAACTATGGCTACACCTTC. Protein product: CASKQGPNYGYTF.

The chain employs TRBV5-6 and TRBJ2-7; 7 bases line up with TRBD1. CDR1 is SGHDT and CDR2 is YYEEEE in the germline V gene. V lost 3 bases to trimming and J lost 3 bases; unmatched junction nucleotides: 3. There are 13 residues in the CDR3. This CDR3 is CASSSDRDYEQYF. CDR3 DNA: TGTGCCAGCAGCTCCGACAGGGACTACGAGCAGTACTTC.

J is TRBJ2-2 and V is TRBV6-1; D is perhaps TRBD1 (5 bases). Germline CDR1 MNHNS, CDR2 SASEGT. The CDR3 extends over 16 amino acids. V was trimmed by 2 bases and J by 3 bases, leaving 13 bases between them. The CDR3 DNA is TGTGCCAGCAGTGAATACGGCAGGGCTCACACCGGGGAGCTGTTTTTT. Its protein product is CASSEYGRAHTGELFF.

The genes are TRBV30 and TRBJ2-5; possibly TRBD1 or TRBD2 for D (5 bases each). Germline V lookup: CDR1 GTSNPN, CDR2 SVGIG (reference sequence). V was trimmed by 3 bases and J by 2 bases, leaving 13 bases between them. The CDR3 runs 14 residues. In nucleotides, the CDR3 is TGTGCCTGGAGGGGGGAGCCTACTCAAGAGACCCAGTACTTC. Translated: CAWRGEPTQETQYF.